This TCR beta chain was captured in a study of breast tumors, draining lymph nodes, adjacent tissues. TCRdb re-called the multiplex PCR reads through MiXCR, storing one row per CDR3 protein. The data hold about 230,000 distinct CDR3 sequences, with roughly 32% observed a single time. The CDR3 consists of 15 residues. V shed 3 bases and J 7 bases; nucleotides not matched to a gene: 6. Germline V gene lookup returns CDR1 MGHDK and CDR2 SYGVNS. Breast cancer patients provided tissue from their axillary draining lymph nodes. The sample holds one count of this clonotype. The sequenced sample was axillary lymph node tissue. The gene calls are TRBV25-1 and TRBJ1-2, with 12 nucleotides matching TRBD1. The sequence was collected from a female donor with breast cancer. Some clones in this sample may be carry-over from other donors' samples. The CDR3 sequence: CASSDTGQGAGGYTF. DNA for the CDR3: TGTGCCAGCAGTGACACGGGACAGGGGGCGGGTGGCTACACCTTC.